This T cell receptor beta chain was documented in a study of CD8 T cells in Susac syndrome. Study summary: Intravenous immunoglobulin alone or corticosteroids were being given to patients with Susac syndrome at blood draw, unless they were therapy-naive.

It was with random hexamers that about 0.45 to 1 ug RNA was reverse transcribed. Multiplex PCR with immunoSEQ amplified the TCR beta CDR3 across 54 Vbeta and 13 Jbeta. From the immunoSEQ multiplex PCR reads, TCRdb called clonotypes with MiXCR, one entry per CDR3 protein. The sample yields approximately 160,000 distinct CDR3 sequences, 95% to 96% seen once. The CDR3 is 12 amino acids. Trimming cost V 5 bases and J 2 bases, with 10 bases left between them. The germline gives CDR1 DFQATT, CDR2 SNEGSKA (reference sequence). CD8+ and CD4+ T cells from blood underwent TCR beta sequencing, which was carried out in a high-throughput format.

The sample taken for sequencing was CD4+ T cells from PBMCs. The rearrangement links TRBV20-1 to TRBJ2-7; D remains ambiguous. The TCR originated in a human donor with Susac syndrome. DNA of the CDR3: TGCAGTGCTCCGCATTTAGCCTACGAGCAGTACTTC. Its protein is CSAPHLAYEQYF.